This passage covers 27 T cell receptor beta chains from one sample sequenced in a study of T cells in Graves' hyperthyroidism and ophthalmopathy. Researchers amplified the TCR beta CDR3 regions from RNA transcripts. The HTBI primer set was used in a first-round RT-PCR of the TCR CDR3. A single record per CDR3 protein comes from TCRdb applying MiXCR to the multiplex PCR reads. The sample contains around 300,000 distinct CDR3 sequences, around 14% of which appear only once. The specimen sequenced was blood. These receptors were collected from a woman aged 25 to 39 with Graves' hyperthyroidism.

About this clonotype: Relative to the germline gene, one junction end is altered; a read error may explain this. The rearrangement links TRBV6-8 to TRBJ2-2; D remains ambiguous. From germline, CDR1 is MNHGY and CDR2 SAAAGT. The CDR3 is made up of 12 amino acids. Here the CDR3 DNA reads TGTGCCAACAGTTCCATTCCCGGGGAGCTGTTTTTT. Residues: CANSSIPGELFF.

V and J are TRBV9 and TRBJ2-7, with 8 nucleotides matching TRBD1. With 0 bases clipped from V and 3 bases from J, the junction kept 5 bases outside the gene matches. The germline V gene encodes CDR1 SGDLS and CDR2 YYNGEE. The CDR3 extends over 15 amino acids. The CDR3 sequence: CASSVDGTGVYEQYF. The CDR3 bases are TGTGCCAGCAGCGTAGACGGGACAGGTGTCTACGAGCAGTACTTC. Together with reference TRBV9 and TRBJ2-7, the CDR3 gives the full variable domain: DSGVTQTPKHLITATGQRVTLRCSPRSGDLSVYWYQQSLDQGLQFLIQYYNGEERAKGNILERFSAQQFPDLHSELNLSSLELGDSALYFCASSVDGTGVYEQYFGPGTRLTVT.

This clonotype was seen ten or more times. The genes are TRBV12-3 or TRBV12-4 and TRBJ2-3; D not resolved. V was pared by 6 bases and J by 9 bases, with 16 bases between. The CDR3 sequence is 13 residues long. CDR3 coding DNA: TGTGCCAGCAGAGGAAACGTTAAGGACACGCAGTATTTT. This codes for CASRGNVKDTQYF.

This clonotype was seen ten or more times. The rearrangement links TRBV2 to TRBJ1-6, with D uncertain. Germline V gene lookup returns CDR1 SNHLY and CDR2 FYNNEI. V was trimmed by 6 bases and J by 5 bases, leaving 14 bases between them. The CDR3 is 15 amino acids. CDR3 in DNA: TGTGCCAGCAGCAAACCCTCGGGGAATAATTCACCCCTCCACTTT. Its protein product is CASSKPSGNNSPLHF.

This clonotype appeared many times. The J gene is TRBJ2-1, the V gene TRBV11-2; D unclear. The CDR3 is made up of 15 amino acids. CDR1 and CDR2 from the germline V gene are SGHAT and FQNNGV. V was cut by 0 bases and J by 9 bases, with 15 bases left in between. CDR3 sequence (DNA): TGTGCCAGCAGCTTAGACAGGCGTGCCGGCGGTGAGCAGTTCTTC. It codes for CASSLDRRAGGEQFF.

In its sample, this clonotype was seen a few times. The chain uses TRBV19 and TRBJ2-7; 7 positions match TRBD2. Losses at the gene ends were 2 bases for V and 5 bases for J; bases not matched to a gene: 9. The CDR3 runs 15 residues. CDR1 and CDR2 from the germline V gene are LNHDA and SQIVND (reference sequence). The CDR3 loop is CASSIWAQRGHEQYF. The CDR3 bases are TGTGCCAGTAGTATATGGGCTCAGCGGGGTCACGAGCAGTACTTC.

The chain recombines TRBV18 with TRBJ2-3, with 10 bases identical to TRBD2. The J segment lost 4 bases and the V segment lost 5 bases, leaving 6 bases of the junction unmatched. The CDR3 length is 15 residues. Per germline, CDR1 KGHSH and CDR2 LQKENI. DNA of the CDR3: TGTGCCAGCTCAGCAACCGGGACTAGCGCAGATACGCAGTATTTT. Its protein is CASSATGTSADTQYF.

This clonotype was seen at least ten times. The chain joins TRBV12-3 or TRBV12-4 to TRBJ1-2, with D unresolved. This CDR3 has 13 residues. The germline V and J ends were trimmed by 1 base and 7 bases, with 10 bases remaining between them. CDR3 amino acids: CASSLGEFAGYTF. The CDR3 coding sequence is TGTGCCAGCAGTTTAGGGGAGTTCGCTGGCTACACCTTC.

The chain joins TRBV20-1 to TRBJ1-1; D is unclear. Germline V gene lookup returns CDR1 DFQATT and CDR2 SNEGSKA (reference sequence). The V gene lost 6 bases and the J gene lost 3 bases, with 2 bases spanning the gap. The CDR3 is made up of 9 amino acids. CDR3 amino acids: CSADTEAFF. Here the CDR3 DNA reads TGCAGTGCCGACACTGAAGCTTTCTTT.

In its sample, this clonotype was seen a few times. J is TRBJ2-5 and V is TRBV28; 8 nucleotides line up with TRBD2. Germline CDR1 reads MDHEN; CDR2 reads SYDVKM. The junction had 16 bases not matched to a gene; V was cut back by 8 bases and J by 5 bases. This CDR3 region has 16 residues. The CDR3 protein is CASPPIAGSIGETQYF. The DNA for the CDR3 is TGTGCCAGCCCACCGATAGCGGGATCGATTGGGGAGACCCAGTACTTC. Together with reference TRBV28 and TRBJ2-5, the CDR3 gives the full variable domain: DVKVTQSSRYLVKRTGEKVFLECVQDMDHENMFWYRQDPGLGLRLIYFSYDVKMKEKGDIPEGYSVSREKKERFSLILESASTNQTSMYLCASPPIAGSIGETQYFGPGTRLLVL.

This clonotype has more than one count but fewer than ten. The chain uses TRBV20-1 and TRBJ2-1; TRBD1 might be the D (5 bases). V lost 3 bases, J lost 10 bases, and 10 bases lay in between. The germline gives CDR1 DFQATT, CDR2 SNEGSKA (reference sequence). This CDR3 contains 11 residues. The DNA for the CDR3 is TGCAGTGCTAGCACCAGGGTCGAGCAGTTCTTC. Translated: CSASTRVEQFF.

V is TRBV7-9 and J is TRBJ2-5; 9 positions agree with TRBD2. J gave up 2 bases and V 6 bases, and 10 bases lay outside the gene matches. The CDR3 spans 16 residues. CDR1 is SEHNR and CDR2 is FQNEAQ in the germline V gene (reference sequence). The CDR3 here is CASSTNSGRVQETQYF. DNA for the CDR3: TGTGCCAGCAGTACCAATAGCGGGAGAGTTCAAGAGACCCAGTACTTC.

The chain employs TRBV28 and TRBJ1-2; D gene unclear. The CDR3 covers 14 residues. Germline CDR1 MDHEN, CDR2 SYDVKM. Trimming stripped 10 bases from V and 6 bases from J, with 21 bases between. CDR3 amino acids: CATVGLASGDGYTF. In DNA, the CDR3 is TGTGCCACCGTTGGGTTAGCTTCTGGGGATGGCTACACCTTC.

The J gene is TRBJ1-1, the V gene TRBV6-1; perhaps TRBD1 as D (6 bases). The CDR3 runs to 13 residues. In germline, CDR1 is MNHNS, CDR2 SASEGT. V lost 6 bases and J 4 bases, leaving 12 bases between the germline ends. Here the CDR3 DNA reads TGTGCCAGCAGGCAGGGGATCGGCACTGAAGCTTTCTTT. Amino acid sequence: CASRQGIGTEAFF.

The rearrangement joins TRBV7-3 to TRBJ2-3, with TRBD2 matching over 7 bases. Germline-derived CDR1 and CDR2 are SGHTA and FQGTGA. The CDR3 has 15 amino acids. The V and J ends lost 1 base and 3 bases, in that order; junction bases with no gene match: 4. In DNA form, the CDR3 reads TGTGCCAGCAGCTTAAGCGGGAGAGGGACAGATACGCAGTATTTT. This encodes CASSLSGRGTDTQYF.

Regarding this clonotype: A much larger clone differs from this one at a single base, so this may be a read error. The chain links TRBV25-1 to TRBJ1-5; D call uncertain. This CDR3 spans 12 amino acids. The germline gives CDR1 MGHDK, CDR2 SYGVNS. The CDR3 region is CPSSEMDQPQHF. The CDR3 DNA follows: TGTCCCAGCAGTGAAATGGATCAGCCCCAGCATTTT.

The rearrangement joins TRBV29-1 to TRBJ2-5; TRBD1 aligns across 7 bases. The CDR3 covers 12 residues. From germline, CDR1 is SQVTM and CDR2 ANQGSEA. V shed 6 bases, J shed 5 bases, and the junction held 6 bases outside the gene matches. CDR3 DNA: TGCAGCGTGCAGGGGGTGGGGGAGACCCAGTACTTC. Its protein is CSVQGVGETQYF. Supplemented by reference TRBV29-1 and TRBJ2-5, the full variable domain reads SAVISQKPSRDICQRGTSLTIQCQVDSQVTMMFWYRQQPGQSLTLIATANQGSEATYESGFVIDKFPISRPNLTFSTLTVSNMSPEDSSIYLCSVQGVGETQYFGPGTRLLVL.

The V and J genes are TRBV4-2 and TRBJ2-5; 8 bases map to TRBD2. Germline CDR1 is LGHNA and CDR2 is YNFKEQ. This CDR3 contains 13 residues. After removal of 0 bases from V and 13 bases from J, the junction contained 7 bases not matched to a gene. The DNA of the CDR3 is TGTGCCAGCAGCCAAGATCGGAGCGGGAGACTGTACTTC. It codes for CASSQDRSGRLYF.

This clonotype was recorded at least ten times. This sequence joins TRBV28 and TRBJ2-7, with a weak D call TRBD2 (6 bases). The germline CDR1 and CDR2 sequences are MDHEN and SYDVKM. The CDR3 length is 19 residues. Trimming took 4 bases from V and 1 from J, leaving 26 bases between them. CDR3 nucleotides: TGTGCCAGCAGTTCGCCGGGAGACGCGGCGTCCCGACGGTCCTACGAGCAGTACTTC. This codes for CASSSPGDAASRRSYEQYF. The full variable domain, rest sourced from reference TRBV28 and TRBJ2-7, is DVKVTQSSRYLVKRTGEKVFLECVQDMDHENMFWYRQDPGLGLRLIYFSYDVKMKEKGDIPEGYSVSREKKERFSLILESASTNQTSMYLCASSSPGDAASRRSYEQYFGPGTRLTVT.

This clonotype was recorded once. The chain has TRBV3-1 and TRBJ2-3; tentative D call: TRBD2 (7 bases). Trimming pared 4 bases from V and 3 bases from J, leaving 17 bases between. This CDR3 is built from 16 residues. Per the germline V gene, CDR1 is LGHDT and CDR2 is YNNKEL (reference sequence). CDR3 amino acids: CASSPLAGAGTDTQYF. The CDR3 nucleotides are TGTGCCAGCAGCCCACTGGCGGGGGCCGGGACAGATACGCAGTATTTT.

In its sample, this clonotype was seen a few times. The J gene is TRBJ1-3, the V gene TRBV20-1; 11 bases line up with TRBD1. The germline gives CDR1 DFQATT, CDR2 SNEGSKA (reference sequence). The CDR3 length is 12 residues. V dropped 6 bases and J dropped 6; count of bases not matched to a gene: 1. The CDR3 loop is CSAGQGANTIYF. CDR3 sequence (DNA): TGCAGTGCCGGACAGGGGGCAAACACCATATATTTT.

This clonotype was observed at least ten times. The chain uses TRBV7-3 and TRBJ2-7; 13 nucleotides align to TRBD2. The ends lost 2 bases at V and 4 bases at J; junction bases unmatched: 11. Looked up from germline, CDR1 is SGHTA and CDR2 is FQGTGA. This CDR3 has 18 amino acids. CDR3: CASSLFGLTSGRVYEQYF. The CDR3 bases are TGTGCCAGCAGCTTATTCGGATTAACTAGCGGGAGGGTGTACGAGCAGTACTTC.

This clonotype was picked up a small number of times. The rearrangement links TRBV7-9 to TRBJ2-7, with unresolved D. V was trimmed by 5 bases and J by 6 bases, leaving 11 bases between them. The CDR3 is 12 amino acids. CDR1 and CDR2 (germline): SEHNR, FQNEAQ (reference sequence). For the CDR3, the DNA is TGTGCCAGCAGCCCTCAGCAGTTCGAGCAGTACTTC. Protein sequence: CASSPQQFEQYF.

This clonotype was picked up a small number of times. As DNA, the CDR3 is TGTGCCAGCAGCCCCCGACTACCTAGCACAGATACGCAGTATTTT. This translates into CASSPRLPSTDTQYF. The chain links TRBV9 to TRBJ2-3; a possible D gene is TRBD2 (5 bases). The CDR3 runs to 15 residues. Trimming stripped 4 bases from V and 0 bases from J, with 12 bases between. The germline V gene has CDR1 SGDLS and CDR2 YYNGEE. Drawing the rest from reference TRBV9 and TRBJ2-3, the complete variable domain is DSGVTQTPKHLITATGQRVTLRCSPRSGDLSVYWYQQSLDQGLQFLIQYYNGEERAKGNILERFSAQQFPDLHSELNLSSLELGDSALYFCASSPRLPSTDTQYFGPGTRLTVL.

This clonotype was counted between two and nine times. The chain carries TRBV4-2 and TRBJ2-3; D might be TRBD2 (6 bases). CDR3 length equals 16 residues. The V and J ends lost 0 bases and 1 base respectively, with 11 bases between them. Germline V gene lookup returns CDR1 LGHNA and CDR2 YNFKEQ. The CDR3 spells CASSQEWASGTDTQYF. The CDR3, as DNA: TGTGCCAGCAGCCAAGAGTGGGCTAGCGGCACAGATACGCAGTATTTT.

In this sample, this clonotype turned up many times. This sequence joins TRBV7-9 and TRBJ2-7; D possibly uses TRBD1 or TRBD2 (5 bases each). This CDR3 contains 13 residues. CDR1 SEHNR and CDR2 FQNEAQ come from the germline V gene (reference sequence). V lost 4 bases to trimming and J lost 9 bases, with 16 bases between them. This CDR3 reads CASSSGLLTGQYF. CDR3 coding DNA: TGTGCCAGCAGCTCAGGACTCCTCACAGGGCAGTACTTC.

The V gene is TRBV7-3, the J gene TRBJ2-1; D ambiguous. CDR1 is SGHTA, CDR2 FQGTGA, per germline. This CDR3 is 13 amino acids long. Trimming removed 2 bases at V and 5 bases at J, with 7 bases between. In DNA, the CDR3 is TGTGCCAGCAGCTTAGACCCCCACAATGAGCAGTTCTTC. Translated: CASSLDPHNEQFF. The full variable domain, rest sourced from reference TRBV7-3 and TRBJ2-1, is GAGVSQTPSNKVTEKGKYVELRCDPISGHTALYWYRQSLGQGPEFLIYFQGTGAADDSGLPNDRFFAVRPEGSVSTLKIQRTERGDSAVYLCASSLDPHNEQFFGPGTRLTVL.